This T cell receptor beta chain was captured in a study of human T cells and chemical hapten exposure. Study in general: Women made up most patients, who had alopecia areata, totalis or universalis.

This clonotype was detected many times. As yet, its antigen is unknown. General study findings and limits: PT1 expanded TCR numbers tracked positively with patch test score.

As originally analysed: Per sample, the median was around 100,000 TCRs, with values from around 25,000 to 690,000. TCRdb analysed the RACE reads with MiXCR anew, one entry per CDR3 protein. These V and J calls rely on TCRdb rather than the paper's analysis. Found here are about 380,000 distinct CDR3 sequences, more than 4.5% of them singletons; the top ten hold approximately 2.1%. Germline CDR1 and CDR2: LGHDT and YNNKEL (reference sequence). V was trimmed by 0 bases and J by 0 bases, leaving 9 bases between them. The CDR3 is made up of 16 amino acids. Time point meaning: patch test 1, 2 weeks after DPC sensitization. Treatment here: therapeutic diphenylcyclopropenone sensitization with weekly scalp DPC. Patch tests were applied only after blood draws.

The TCR sequence derives from a woman in her fifties or sixties with alopecia areata. Some clones in this sample may be carry-over from other donors' samples. The chain has TRBV3-1 and TRBJ2-1; D possibly uses TRBD1 or TRBD2 (5 bases each). The sample consisted of whole blood, taken in connection with sensitization to the hapten diphenylcyclopropenone (DPC). The CDR3 coding sequence is TGTGCCAGCAGCCAAGATCTGGGGGACTCCTACAATGAGCAGTTCTTC. The encoded protein is CASSQDLGDSYNEQFF.